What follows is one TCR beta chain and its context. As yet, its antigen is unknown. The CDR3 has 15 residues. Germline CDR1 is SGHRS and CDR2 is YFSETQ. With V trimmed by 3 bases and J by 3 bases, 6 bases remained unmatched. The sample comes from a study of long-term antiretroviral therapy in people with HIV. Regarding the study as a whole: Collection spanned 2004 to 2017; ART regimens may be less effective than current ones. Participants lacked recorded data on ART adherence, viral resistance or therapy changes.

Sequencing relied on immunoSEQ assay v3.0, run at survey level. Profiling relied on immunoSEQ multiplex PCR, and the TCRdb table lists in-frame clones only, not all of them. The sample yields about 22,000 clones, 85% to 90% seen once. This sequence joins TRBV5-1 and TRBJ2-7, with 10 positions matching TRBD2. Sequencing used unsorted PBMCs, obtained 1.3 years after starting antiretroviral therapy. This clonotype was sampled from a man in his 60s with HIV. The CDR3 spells CASSWSGLANYEQYF. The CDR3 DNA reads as TGCGCCAGCAGCTGGTCGGGACTAGCGAACTACGAGCAGTACTTC.